This T cell receptor (beta chain) was recorded in a study of T-cell memory formation after mild COVID-19. Findings and limits, study-wide: Contracting clones localized mainly to CM and EM when CD4+ and mainly to EMRA when CD8+. Among clones contracting day 15 to 85, CD4/CD8 was balanced, whereas later expanders leaned CD4+.

After 5'RACE with constant-segment primers, TCR alpha and TCR beta cDNA libraries carrying sample barcodes and UMIs were obtained. A single record per CDR3 protein comes from TCRdb applying MiXCR to the 5' RACE reads. This repertoire shows some 160,000 distinct CDR3 sequences, over 10% found once; its top ten account for 3% to 4%. Concerning this clonotype itself: What it binds is not known.

This clonotype was obtained from a man aged 18 to 29 who had mild COVID-19 (a few samples of this study predate the infection). Cell type and time point are not known. The sequenced sample consisted of PBMCs or a T cell subset sorted from them (not recorded which).

The CDR3 coding sequence is TGCGCCAGCAGCTTGACAGGCCAAACCTCGCCGGCAGATACGCAGTATTTT. This encodes CASSLTGQTSPADTQYF. The chain is built from TRBV5-1 and TRBJ2-3; a possible D gene is TRBD1 (5 bases). From germline, CDR1 is SGHRS and CDR2 YFSETQ. V lost 1 base and J 4 bases, leaving 19 bases between the germline ends. This CDR3 spans 17 amino acids.